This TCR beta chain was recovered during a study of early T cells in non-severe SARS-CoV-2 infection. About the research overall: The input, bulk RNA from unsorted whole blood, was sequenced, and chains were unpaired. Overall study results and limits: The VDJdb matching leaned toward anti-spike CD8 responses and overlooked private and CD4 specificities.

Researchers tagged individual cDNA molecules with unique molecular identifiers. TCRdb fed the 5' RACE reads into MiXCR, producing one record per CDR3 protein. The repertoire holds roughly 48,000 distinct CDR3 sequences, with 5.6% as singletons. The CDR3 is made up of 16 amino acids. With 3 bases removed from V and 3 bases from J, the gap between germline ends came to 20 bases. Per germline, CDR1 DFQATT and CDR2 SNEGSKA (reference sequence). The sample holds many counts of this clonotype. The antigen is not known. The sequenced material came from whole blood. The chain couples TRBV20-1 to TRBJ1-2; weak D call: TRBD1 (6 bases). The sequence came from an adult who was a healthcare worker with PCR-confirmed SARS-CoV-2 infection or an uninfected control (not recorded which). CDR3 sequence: CSARSLWGARDYGYTF. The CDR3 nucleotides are TGCAGTGCTAGGTCACTGTGGGGGGCTCGGGACTATGGCTACACCTTC.